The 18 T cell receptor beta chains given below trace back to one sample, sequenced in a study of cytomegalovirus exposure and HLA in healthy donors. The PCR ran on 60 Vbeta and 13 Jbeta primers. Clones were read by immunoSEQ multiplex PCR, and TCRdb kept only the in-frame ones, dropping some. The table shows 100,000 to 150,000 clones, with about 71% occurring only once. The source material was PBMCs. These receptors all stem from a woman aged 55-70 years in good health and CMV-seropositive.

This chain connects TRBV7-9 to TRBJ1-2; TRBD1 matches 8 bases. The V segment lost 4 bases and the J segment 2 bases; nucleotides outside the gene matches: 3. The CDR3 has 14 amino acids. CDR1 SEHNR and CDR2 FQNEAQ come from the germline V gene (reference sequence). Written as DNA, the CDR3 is TGTGCCAGCAGCTCGACAGGGGCGAACTATGGCTACACCTTC. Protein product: CASSSTGANYGYTF.

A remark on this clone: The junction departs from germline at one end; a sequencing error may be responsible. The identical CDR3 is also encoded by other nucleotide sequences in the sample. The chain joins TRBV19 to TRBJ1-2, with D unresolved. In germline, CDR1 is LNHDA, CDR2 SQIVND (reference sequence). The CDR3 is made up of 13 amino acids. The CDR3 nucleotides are TGTGCTAGTAGTTCGCCCGGGATAGTAGGCTACACCTTC. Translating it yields CASSSPGIVGYTF.

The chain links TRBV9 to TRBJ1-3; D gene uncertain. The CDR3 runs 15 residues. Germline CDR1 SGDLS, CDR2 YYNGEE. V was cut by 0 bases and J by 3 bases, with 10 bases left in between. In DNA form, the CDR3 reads TGTGCCAGCAGCGTAGCGCCCGGTCTTGGAAACACCATATATTTT. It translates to CASSVAPGLGNTIYF. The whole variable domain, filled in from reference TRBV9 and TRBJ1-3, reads DSGVTQTPKHLITATGQRVTLRCSPRSGDLSVYWYQQSLDQGLQFLIQYYNGEERAKGNILERFSAQQFPDLHSELNLSSLELGDSALYFCASSVAPGLGNTIYFGEGSWLTVV.

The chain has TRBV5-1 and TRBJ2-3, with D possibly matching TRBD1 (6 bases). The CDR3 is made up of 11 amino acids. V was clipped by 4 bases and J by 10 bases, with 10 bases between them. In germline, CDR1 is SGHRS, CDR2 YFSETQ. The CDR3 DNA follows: TGCGCCAGCAGCCTACAGGGCGCGCAGTATTTT. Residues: CASSLQGAQYF.

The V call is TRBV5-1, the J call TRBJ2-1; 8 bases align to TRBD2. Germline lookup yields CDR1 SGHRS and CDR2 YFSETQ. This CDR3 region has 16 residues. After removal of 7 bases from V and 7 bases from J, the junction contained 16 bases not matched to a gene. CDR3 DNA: TGCGCCAGCGCCCCGGACCCTAGCGGGCGTACGAATGAGCAGTTCTTC. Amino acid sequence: CASAPDPSGRTNEQFF.

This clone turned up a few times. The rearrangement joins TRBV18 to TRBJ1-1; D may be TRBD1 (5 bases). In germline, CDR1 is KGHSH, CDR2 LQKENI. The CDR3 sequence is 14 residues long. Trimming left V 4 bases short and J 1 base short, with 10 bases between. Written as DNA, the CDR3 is TGTGCCAGCTCACGTATCACAGGGAACACTGAAGCTTTCTTT. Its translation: CASSRITGNTEAFF.

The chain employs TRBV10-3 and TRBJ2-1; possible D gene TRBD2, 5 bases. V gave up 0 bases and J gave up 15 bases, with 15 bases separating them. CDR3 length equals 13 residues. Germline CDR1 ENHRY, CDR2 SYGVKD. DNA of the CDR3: TGTGCCATCAGTGAGTCGAGCGGACCCGGAATGTTCTTC. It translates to CAISESSGPGMFF.

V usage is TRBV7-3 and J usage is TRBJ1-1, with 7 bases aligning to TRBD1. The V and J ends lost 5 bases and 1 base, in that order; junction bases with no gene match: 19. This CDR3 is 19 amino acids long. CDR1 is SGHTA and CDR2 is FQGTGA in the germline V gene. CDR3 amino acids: CASSPKTGRVRDGNTEAFF. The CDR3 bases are TGTGCCAGCAGCCCCAAGACAGGGCGAGTTCGGGACGGGAACACTGAAGCTTTCTTT.

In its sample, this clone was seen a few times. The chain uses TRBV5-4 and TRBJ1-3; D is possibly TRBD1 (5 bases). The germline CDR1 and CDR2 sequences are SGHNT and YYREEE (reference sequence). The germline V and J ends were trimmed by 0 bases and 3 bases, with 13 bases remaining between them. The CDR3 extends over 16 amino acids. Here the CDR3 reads CASSLVAGSGGNTIYF. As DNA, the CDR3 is TGTGCCAGCAGCTTGGTGGCAGGGTCGGGTGGAAACACCATATATTTT.

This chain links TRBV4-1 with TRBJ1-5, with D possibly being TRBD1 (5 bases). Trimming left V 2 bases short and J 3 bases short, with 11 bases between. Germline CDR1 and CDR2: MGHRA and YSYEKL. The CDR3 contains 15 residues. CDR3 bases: TGCGCCAGCAGCCAAACTGGGACTTTCAATCAGCCCCAGCATTTT. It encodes CASSQTGTFNQPQHF.

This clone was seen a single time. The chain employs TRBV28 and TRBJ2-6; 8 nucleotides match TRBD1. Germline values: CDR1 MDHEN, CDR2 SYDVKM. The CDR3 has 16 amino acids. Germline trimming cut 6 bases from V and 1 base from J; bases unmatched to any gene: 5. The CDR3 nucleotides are TGTGCCAGCAGACAGGGGGGAGTGTCTGGGGCCAACGTCCTGACTTTC. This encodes CASRQGGVSGANVLTF.

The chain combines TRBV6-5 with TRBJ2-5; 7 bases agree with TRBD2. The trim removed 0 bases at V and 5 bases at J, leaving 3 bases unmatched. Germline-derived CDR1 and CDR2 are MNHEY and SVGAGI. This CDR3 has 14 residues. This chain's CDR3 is CASSYSAGRETQYF. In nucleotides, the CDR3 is TGTGCCAGCAGTTACTCAGCGGGGAGGGAGACCCAGTACTTC.

The DNA of the CDR3 is TGTGCCAGCAGCTTACGAGTTAGCGGGAGAGGGGATACGCAGTATTTT. Its protein product is CASSLRVSGRGDTQYF. The genes are TRBV7-3 and TRBJ2-3, with 9 bases that match TRBD2. Trimming cost V 2 bases and J 6 bases; bases outside gene matches: 9. The germline V gene encodes CDR1 SGHTA and CDR2 FQGTGA. CDR3 length: 16 residues.

The CDR3 DNA is TGCGCCAGCTGCCCAGGGGGCTCTGGAAACACCATATATTTT. Protein sequence: CASCPGGSGNTIYF. The V call is TRBV5-1, the J call TRBJ1-3; 7 bases are a match to TRBD1. Trimming at V came to 7 bases and at J to 0 bases, leaving 4 bases not matched to a gene. Germline V CDR1 and CDR2: SGHRS, YFSETQ. There are 14 residues in the CDR3.

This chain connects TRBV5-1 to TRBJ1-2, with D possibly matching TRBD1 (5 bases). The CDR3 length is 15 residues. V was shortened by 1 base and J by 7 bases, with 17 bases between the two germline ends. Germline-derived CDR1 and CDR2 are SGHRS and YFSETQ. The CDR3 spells CASSLLAGGETGYTF. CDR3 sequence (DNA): TGCGCCAGCAGCTTGCTCGCCGGAGGGGAAACTGGCTACACCTTC.

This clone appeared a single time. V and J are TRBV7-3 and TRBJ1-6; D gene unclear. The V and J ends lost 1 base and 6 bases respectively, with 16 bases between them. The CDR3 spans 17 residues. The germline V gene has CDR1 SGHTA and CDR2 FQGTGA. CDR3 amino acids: CASSLSAGPGGNSPLHF. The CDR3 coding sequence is TGTGCCAGCAGCTTAAGCGCTGGCCCCGGAGGTAATTCACCCCTCCACTTT. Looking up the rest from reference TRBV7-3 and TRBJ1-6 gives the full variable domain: GAGVSQTPSNKVTEKGKYVELRCDPISGHTALYWYRQSLGQGPEFLIYFQGTGAADDSGLPNDRFFAVRPEGSVSTLKIQRTERGDSAVYLCASSLSAGPGGNSPLHFGNGTRLTVT.

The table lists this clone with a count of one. DNA for the CDR3: TGCGCCAGCAGCCCGACAGGGGGCGGCGATACGCAGTATTTT. Translated: CASSPTGGGDTQYF. The J gene is TRBJ2-3, the V gene TRBV5-1; 10 positions match TRBD1. CDR3 size: 14 residues. V lost 4 bases, J lost 6 bases, and 5 bases stayed unmatched. Germline loops: CDR1 SGHRS, CDR2 YFSETQ.

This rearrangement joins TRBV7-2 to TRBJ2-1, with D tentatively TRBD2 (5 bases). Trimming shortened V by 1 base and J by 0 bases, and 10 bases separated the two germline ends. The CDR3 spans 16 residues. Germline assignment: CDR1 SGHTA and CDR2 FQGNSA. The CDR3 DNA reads TGTGCCAGCAGCTTAGACCTGGGGAGCTCCTACAATGAGCAGTTCTTC. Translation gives CASSLDLGSSYNEQFF.